Sequencing of this T cell receptor (beta chain) was carried out in a study of T-cell memory formation after mild COVID-19. Study conclusions and caveats: Clones contracting over day 15 to 85 were CD4/CD8 balanced, with later expanders leaning CD4+. Researchers found some responding clones in pre-infection memory, a sign that cross-reactive memory joined. Mainly in CM and EM were contracting CD4+ clones; CD8+ were in EMRA.

MiXCR was run by TCRdb on the 5' RACE reads, yielding one entry per CDR3 protein. The table lists 350,000 to 500,000 distinct CDR3 sequences, under 20% of them singletons. This clonotype was counted ten times or more. Its antigen is undetermined. CDR1 and CDR2 from the germline V gene are MNHEY and SVGEGT. CDR3 length: 14 amino acids. V was clipped by 0 bases and J by 5 bases, with 8 bases between them. The chain carries TRBV6-2 or TRBV6-3 and TRBJ2-1; tentatively, D is TRBD1 or TRBD2 (5 bases each). The clonotype comes from a man aged 18 to 30 who had mild COVID-19 (a few samples of this study predate the infection). Cell type and time point are not known. The sequencing sample was made of PBMCs or a T cell subset sorted from them (not recorded which). This chain's CDR3 is CASSYSGPNNEQFF. For the CDR3, the DNA is TGTGCCAGCAGTTACTCGGGACCCAACAATGAGCAGTTCTTC.